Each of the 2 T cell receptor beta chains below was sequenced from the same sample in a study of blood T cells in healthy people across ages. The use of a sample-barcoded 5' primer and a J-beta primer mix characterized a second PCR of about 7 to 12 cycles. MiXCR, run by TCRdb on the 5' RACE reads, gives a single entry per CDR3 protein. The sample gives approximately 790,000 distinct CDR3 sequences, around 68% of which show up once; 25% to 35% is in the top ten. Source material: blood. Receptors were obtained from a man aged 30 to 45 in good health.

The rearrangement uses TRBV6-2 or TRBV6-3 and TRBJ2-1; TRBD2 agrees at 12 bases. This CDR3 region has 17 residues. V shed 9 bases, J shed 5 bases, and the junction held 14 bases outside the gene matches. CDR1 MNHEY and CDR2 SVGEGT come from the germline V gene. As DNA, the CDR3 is TGTGCCAGTTCCCCCCACGCGGCTAGCGGGGGGGACAATGAGCAGTTCTTC. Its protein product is CASSPHAASGGDNEQFF.

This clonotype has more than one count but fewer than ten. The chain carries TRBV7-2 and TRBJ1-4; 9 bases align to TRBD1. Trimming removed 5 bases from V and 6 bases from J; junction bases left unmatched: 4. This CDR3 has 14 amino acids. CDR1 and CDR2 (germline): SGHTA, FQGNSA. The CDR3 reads CASSLGQGYEKLFF. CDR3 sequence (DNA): TGTGCCAGCAGCCTGGGACAGGGCTATGAAAAACTGTTTTTT. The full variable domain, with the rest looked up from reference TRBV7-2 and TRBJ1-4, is GAGVSQSPSNKVTEKGKDVELRCDPISGHTALYWYRQSLGQGLEFLIYFQGNSAPDKSGLPSDRFSAERTGGSVSTLTIQRTQQEDSAVYLCASSLGQGYEKLFFGSGTQLSVL.